This entry describes one T cell receptor beta chain. Antigen unknown. The CDR3 runs 14 residues. Germline CDR1 MNHEY, CDR2 SVGAGI. The germline V and J ends were trimmed by 5 bases and 7 bases, with 17 bases remaining between them. These data are taken from a study of cytomegalovirus exposure and HLA in healthy donors. PCR used 60 Vbeta primers and 13 Jbeta primers. Sequencing was performed with immunoSEQ multiplex PCR; in TCRdb, only in-frame clones are kept and a portion is missing. The table has 190,000 or so clones, about 80% seen once. The study, taken as a whole, reports: Altogether, 160 or so TCR beta chains were recorded as cytomegalovirus-associated. An observed cluster of highly shared sequence variants was recorded as a likely sequencing artifact.

The sequencing input was PBMCs. The V call is TRBV6-5, the J call TRBJ1-1, with D uncertain. The clonotype comes from a woman in her 50s in good health and CMV-seropositive. The DNA for the CDR3 is TGTGCCAGCAGTAACCTGGCTCGGGTCCTTGAAGCTTTCTTT. This sequence encodes CASSNLARVLEAFF.